This T cell receptor (beta chain) was retrieved from a study of long-term antiretroviral therapy in people with HIV. Study results and caveats: Pre-ART expanded clones dominated the repertoire at every time point. Upon ART, diversity increased but remained lower than transplant donor controls. The blood, collected between about 2004 and 2017, was possibly taken under older ART regimens.

With survey level as its setting, the immunoSEQ assay was v3.0. Some clones are missing from TCRdb's copy, which holds only in-frame ones; the method was immunoSEQ multiplex PCR. The repertoire includes 30,000 or so clones, 75% to 95% of them detected once, and 4% to 4.5% sits in the top ten. About this clone: Its antigen is unidentified.

The input for sequencing was unsorted PBMCs, taken about 5.2 years after starting antiretroviral therapy. The source is a woman between 35 and 50 years old with HIV.

CDR3 residues: CASSGKAVGHEQYF. CDR3 coding DNA: TGTGCCAGCAGCGGAAAAGCGGTGGGACACGAGCAGTACTTC. The chain recombines TRBV9 with TRBJ2-7; the D gene could be TRBD1 or TRBD2 (5 bases each). CDR3 length: 14 residues. Germline V gives CDR1 SGDLS, CDR2 YYNGEE. V lost 3 bases to trimming and J lost 5 bases, with 15 bases between them.